The 20 T cell receptor beta chains below all came from one sample that was sequenced in a study of cytotoxic CD8 clonotypes in ibrutinib-treated CLL. Profiled with immunoSEQ multiplex PCR; TCRdb holds only in-frame clones, not every one. The sample includes 270,000 or so clones, less than 85% of them seen just once. This specimen was PBMCs, taken at disease progression, from a patient treated with ibrutinib. Source of these receptors: a human donor with chronic lymphocytic leukemia.

The gene calls are TRBV18 and TRBJ2-7; 7 bases are a match to TRBD1. J was trimmed by 3 bases and V by 4 bases; bases with no gene match: 6. The CDR3 totals 14 residues. Per the germline V gene, CDR1 is KGHSH and CDR2 is LQKENI. CDR3 DNA: TGTGCCAGCTCACAGTCGGGACAGTTCTACGAGCAGTACTTC. Translated: CASSQSGQFYEQYF.

The chain links TRBV28 to TRBJ1-4, with D unresolved. Trimming shortened V by 4 bases and J by 0 bases, and 12 bases separated the two germline ends. CDR3 length: 16 amino acids. Germline values: CDR1 MDHEN, CDR2 SYDVKM. The CDR3 bases are TGTGCCAGCAGTTCCTACCGACTCGCAACTAATGAAAAACTGTTTTTT. Protein: CASSSYRLATNEKLFF.

V usage is TRBV9 and J usage is TRBJ2-7; D assignment may be TRBD1 or TRBD2 (5 bases each). Germline CDR1 is SGDLS and CDR2 is YYNGEE. The CDR3 spans 15 residues. V dropped 3 bases and J dropped 2 bases, with 15 bases sitting between them. The CDR3 reads CASSASVGDTYEQYF. The CDR3 DNA reads as TGTGCCAGCAGCGCAAGTGTGGGGGATACCTACGAGCAGTACTTC. The whole variable domain, filled in from reference TRBV9 and TRBJ2-7, reads DSGVTQTPKHLITATGQRVTLRCSPRSGDLSVYWYQQSLDQGLQFLIQYYNGEERAKGNILERFSAQQFPDLHSELNLSSLELGDSALYFCASSASVGDTYEQYFGPGTRLTVT.

V is TRBV2 and J is TRBJ2-7; 8 bases fit TRBD1. Germline values: CDR1 SNHLY, CDR2 FYNNEI. V was clipped by 1 base and J by 2 bases; unmatched bases: 4. There are 15 residues in the CDR3. The CDR3 coding sequence is TGTGCCAGCAGTGAAGATGACAGGGGCCCCTACGAGCAGTACTTC. This translates into CASSEDDRGPYEQYF.

The chain joins TRBV10-3 to TRBJ2-7; 14 bases fit TRBD2. Germline trimming cut 6 bases from V and 7 bases from J; bases unmatched to any gene: 5. CDR1 is ENHRY, CDR2 SYGVKD, per germline. The CDR3 sequence is 14 residues long. DNA for the CDR3: TGTGCCATCAGCGGGACTAGCGGGAGAAAGGAGCAGTACTTC. It specifies CAISGTSGRKEQYF.

This chain uses TRBV5-1 with TRBJ2-6; possible D gene TRBD1, 6 bases. V gave up 2 bases and J gave up 0 bases, with 12 bases separating them. CDR3 size: 17 residues. Germline V gene sequence: CDR1 SGHRS, CDR2 YFSETQ. CDR3 protein: CASSFTGSISGANVLTF. Written as DNA, the CDR3 is TGCGCCAGCAGCTTTACAGGGTCGATCTCTGGGGCCAACGTCCTGACTTTC.

The J gene is TRBJ1-2, the V gene TRBV5-5; D is possibly TRBD1 (5 bases). This CDR3 is built from 15 residues. CDR1 is SGHKS, CDR2 YYEKEE, per germline (reference sequence). Trimming took 5 bases from V and 8 from J, leaving 22 bases between them. CDR3 DNA: TGTGCCAGCAGGCCTACTCCACAGGCCGCCGGGGGCTACACCTTC. Translating it yields CASRPTPQAAGGYTF. Full variable domain (outside the CDR3, taken from reference TRBV5-5 and TRBJ1-2): DAGVTQSPTHLIKTRGQQVTLRCSPISGHKSVSWYQQVLGQGPQFIFQYYEKEERGRGNFPDRFSARQFPNYSSELNVNALLLGDSALYLCASRPTPQAAGGYTFGSGTRLTVV.

This sequence joins TRBV25-1 and TRBJ2-1, with 9 nucleotides matching TRBD2. V dropped 4 bases and J dropped 8; count of bases not matched to a gene: 6. Germline CDR1 and CDR2: MGHDK and SYGVNS. CDR3 length equals 14 residues. The CDR3 here is CASSVSGSLDEQFF. The DNA for the CDR3 is TGTGCCAGCAGTGTTAGCGGGAGTCTCGATGAGCAGTTCTTC.

The gene calls are TRBV2 and TRBJ1-1; the D is unclear. Germline V lookup: CDR1 SNHLY, CDR2 FYNNEI. Trimming removed 5 bases at V and 2 bases at J, with 18 bases between. This CDR3 spans 16 amino acids. This chain's CDR3 is CASSPLDTAFNTEAFF. CDR3 DNA: TGTGCCAGCAGTCCATTGGATACAGCCTTCAACACTGAAGCTTTCTTT.

The count of this clone is one. The chain carries TRBV10-2 and TRBJ1-1; unclear D gene. Trimming removed 7 bases at V and 1 base at J, with 7 bases between. Germline values: CDR1 WSHSY, CDR2 SAAADI. The CDR3 contains 12 residues. For the CDR3, the DNA is TGCGCCAGCATGGGAAAGAACACTGAAGCTTTCTTT. This gives the protein CASMGKNTEAFF.

This clone was recorded only once. The chain joins TRBV5-1 to TRBJ2-3; 9 bases match TRBD2. The V gene's germline CDR1 is SGHRS and CDR2 YFSETQ. There are 13 residues in the CDR3. Trimming cost V 1 base and J 7 bases; bases outside gene matches: 1. This CDR3 reads CASSLLAGNTQYF. The DNA of the CDR3 is TGCGCCAGCAGCTTGCTAGCGGGGAATACGCAGTATTTT.

This clone was seen once. The gene calls are TRBV14 and TRBJ2-7; the D is unclear. The CDR3 loop spans 14 amino acids. Germline V CDR1 and CDR2: SGHDN, FVKESK. The V end lost 0 bases, the J end lost 2 bases, and 8 bases lay between the germline ends. CDR3 loop: CASSQDLGPYEQYF. The CDR3 DNA is TGTGCCAGCAGCCAAGATCTTGGGCCCTACGAGCAGTACTTC.

The V gene is TRBV14, the J gene TRBJ1-2; TRBD1 might be the D (5 bases). Trimming took 2 bases from V and 4 from J, leaving 8 bases between them. Germline loops: CDR1 SGHDN, CDR2 FVKESK. The CDR3 runs 13 residues. CDR3: CASSQLGGYGYTF. The CDR3 region has the DNA TGTGCCAGCAGCCAACTTGGGGGCTATGGCTACACCTTC.

On this clone: One end of the junction varies from germline; a read error may be responsible. The chain uses TRBV7-9 and TRBJ2-3; 14 bases line up with TRBD2. The CDR3 length is 16 residues. CDR1 SEHNR and CDR2 FQNEAQ come from the germline V gene (reference sequence). The CDR3 DNA reads TGTGCCAGCAGCCGTAGGGGACTAGCGGGGGTAGATGCGCAGTATTTT. The encoded protein is CASSRRGLAGVDAQYF.

This clone was detected only a few times. The V gene is TRBV7-9, the J gene TRBJ1-2; D is possibly TRBD1 (5 bases). V was pared by 5 bases and J by 3 bases, with 13 bases between. CDR3 length equals 14 residues. Germline values: CDR1 SEHNR, CDR2 FQNEAQ (reference sequence). CDR3 amino acids: CASSPPGQDYGYTF. In DNA form, the CDR3 reads TGTGCCAGCAGCCCACCCGGACAAGACTATGGCTACACCTTC. Together with reference TRBV7-9 and TRBJ1-2, the CDR3 gives the full variable domain: DTGVSQNPRHKITKRGQNVTFRCDPISEHNRLYWYRQTLGQGPEFLTYFQNEAQLEKSRLLSDRFSAERPKGSFSTLEIQRTEQGDSAMYLCASSPPGQDYGYTFGSGTRLTVV.

The V call is TRBV2, the J call TRBJ1-6, with D perhaps matching TRBD1 (6 bases). Trimming stripped 5 bases from V and 9 bases from J, with 14 bases between. Germline values: CDR1 SNHLY, CDR2 FYNNEI. The CDR3 spans 14 residues. The DNA for the CDR3 is TGTGCCAGCAGTCTCCAGGGGTCGGGTTCACCCCTCCACTTT. It specifies CASSLQGSGSPLHF.

The V gene is TRBV28, the J gene TRBJ2-7; D is unresolved. The CDR3 consists of 13 residues. Looked up from germline, CDR1 is MDHEN and CDR2 is SYDVKM. V was cut by 4 bases and J by 3 bases, with 10 bases left in between. The CDR3 spells CASSSPEHYEQYF. The CDR3 bases are TGTGCCAGCAGTTCCCCAGAACACTACGAGCAGTACTTC.

V is TRBV7-6 and J is TRBJ2-3; TRBD2 agrees at 11 bases. The trim removed 4 bases at V and 4 bases at J, leaving 7 bases unmatched. Germline V gives CDR1 SGHVS, CDR2 FNYEAQ. The CDR3 covers 16 residues. CDR3 nucleotide sequence: TGTGCCAGCAGCTCGTTAGCGGGGGGGCGGTCAGATACGCAGTATTTT. This gives the protein CASSSLAGGRSDTQYF.

The gene calls are TRBV6-5 and TRBJ1-2; 7 nucleotides agree with TRBD1. Trimming removed 4 bases from V and 0 bases from J; junction bases left unmatched: 5. Germline CDR1 MNHEY, CDR2 SVGAGI. The CDR3 runs to 15 residues. In DNA, the CDR3 is TGTGCCAGCAGTTCTCCGGGACAGACTAACTATGGCTACACCTTC. It codes for CASSSPGQTNYGYTF.

This clone occurred once. The rearrangement links TRBV29-1 to TRBJ1-1; D perhaps matches TRBD1 (5 bases). Trimming left V 0 bases short and J 5 bases short, with 16 bases between. The CDR3 sequence is 15 residues long. Per the germline V gene, CDR1 is SQVTM and CDR2 is ANQGSEA. This CDR3 reads CSVEDHPQGGTEAFF. The CDR3 DNA is TGCAGCGTTGAAGATCACCCTCAGGGAGGGACTGAAGCTTTCTTT.